This TCR beta chain derives from a study of blood T cell repertoires in COVID-19. The CDR3 is 20 amino acids. Some clones are missing from TCRdb's copy, which holds only in-frame ones; the method was immunoSEQ multiplex PCR. The sample lists a few hundred thousand clones; around four fifths were seen once. This clone was recorded a few times. The source of this sequence is a woman aged 45-59 years who had recovered from COVID-19. The rearrangement links TRBV21-1 to TRBJ1-4. TRBV21-1 is listed as a pseudogene. The sequencing input was PBMCs or T cells enriched from blood (not recorded which). For the CDR3, the DNA is TGTGCCAGCAGCAAAGGGGCAGCGGACGGGTCAACTCCACCTAATGAAAAACTGTTTTTT. It specifies CASSKGAADGSTPPNEKLFF.